This T cell receptor (beta chain) originates from a study of blood T cells in healthy people across ages. A sample-barcoded 5' primer and a J-beta primer mix were used in a second PCR of roughly 6 to 11 cycles. With 12 random nucleotides, a template-switch adaptor tagged each individual cDNA molecule. Sequencing recovered at least 3 million CDR3-containing paired-end reads from each sample. TCRdb re-called the 5' RACE reads with MiXCR, one entry per CDR3 protein. The table records 650,000 to 800,000 distinct CDR3 sequences, 44% of them present only once. This CDR3 has 14 amino acids. Study conclusions and caveats: Significant beta diversity loss was already apparent by age around 36, declining roughly linearly. Since the PBMCs were unsorted, naive and antigen-experienced cells could not be conclusively compared.

Comments on this clonotype: As yet, its antigen is unknown.

The chain has TRBV21-1 and TRBJ1-1. TRBV21-1 is a pseudogene locus. The receptor was isolated from a man aged 60 to 75 in good health. The sequenced sample consisted of blood. CDR3 sequence (DNA): TGTGCCAGCAGCACCCCGGACCGGGAGGCTGAAGCTTTCTTT. Its translation: CASSTPDREAEAFF.